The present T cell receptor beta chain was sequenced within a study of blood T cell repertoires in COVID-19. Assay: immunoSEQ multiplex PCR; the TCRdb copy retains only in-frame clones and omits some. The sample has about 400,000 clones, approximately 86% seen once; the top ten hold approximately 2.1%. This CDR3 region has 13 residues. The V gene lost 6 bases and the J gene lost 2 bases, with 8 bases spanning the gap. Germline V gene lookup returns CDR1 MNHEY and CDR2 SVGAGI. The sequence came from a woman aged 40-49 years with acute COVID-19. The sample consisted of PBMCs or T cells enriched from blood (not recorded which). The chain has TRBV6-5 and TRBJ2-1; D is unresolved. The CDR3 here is CASRGLAYNEQFF. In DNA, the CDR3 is TGTGCCAGCAGAGGCCTAGCCTACAATGAGCAGTTCTTC.